The rows below give T cell receptor beta chains drawn from one sample of a study of OX40 agonist ivuxolimab in advanced cancers. Libraries were prepared by immunoSEQ multiplex PCR; TCRdb keeps only in-frame clonotypes and omits some of them. The sample holds 50,000 to 65,000 clones, roughly 90% seen once. The sample in question was CD4+ or CD8+ T cells sorted from blood, obtained in a trial of the OX40 agonist ivuxolimab. These TCRs come from an adult with an advanced solid tumor such as melanoma, head and neck, liver or kidney cancer. Both conserved end residues are part of each CDR3. D genes are given only for firm matches. Where a row states a size, it is once, few, many or the class of an expanded clone; other rows omit it.

d_call,v_call,j_call,clone_size,cdr3_aa,cdr3_nt
.,TRBV6-5,TRBJ1-1,few,CASSYRGQLNTEAFF,TGTGCCAGCAGTTACAGAGGACAGCTGAACACTGAAGCTTTCTTT
.,TRBV19,TRBJ2-6,.,CASSIAGFSGANVLTF,TGTGCCAGTAGTATAGCCGGCTTCTCTGGGGCCAACGTCCTGACTTTC
.,TRBV28,TRBJ2-2,.,CASSLVPGLNTGELFF,TGTGCCAGCAGTTTAGTGCCAGGGTTAAACACCGGGGAGCTGTTTTTT
.,TRBV18,TRBJ1-1,.,CASSQQGGLRGETDEAFF,TGTGCCAGCTCCCAACAGGGAGGGTTGCGGGGGGAAACAGATGAAGCTTTCTTT
.,TRBV28,TRBJ1-1,.,CASSLERGNTEAFF,TGTGCCAGCAGTTTAGAAAGAGGTAACACTGAAGCTTTCTTT
TRBD1,TRBV29-1,TRBJ2-5,.,CSVEALTGAGQETQYF,TGCAGCGTTGAAGCCCTGACAGGGGCTGGGCAGGAGACCCAGTACTTC
.,TRBV18,TRBJ2-5,.,CASSPRAGRETQYF,TGTGCCAGCTCACCACGGGCCGGGAGAGAGACCCAGTACTTC
.,TRBV28,TRBJ2-4,once,CASSSPLGGLDIQYF,TGTGCCAGCAGTTCGCCCCTCGGGGGGCTTGACATTCAGTACTTC
.,TRBV6-5,TRBJ1-2,.,CASRPTGIGGYTF,TGTGCCAGCAGACCCACAGGGATTGGTGGCTACACCTTC
.,TRBV27,TRBJ2-6,.,CASSLSRLVSGANVLTF,TGTGCCAGCAGTTTATCACGCTTGGTCTCTGGGGCCAACGTCCTGACTTTC
.,TRBV7-8,TRBJ2-3,.,CASSLASGSDTQYF,TGTGCCAGCAGCTTAGCGTCGGGGTCAGATACGCAGTATTTT
.,TRBV2,TRBJ1-1,.,CASNRLVNTEAFF,TGTGCCAGCAACCGTCTGGTGAACACTGAAGCTTTCTTT
.,TRBV7-2,TRBJ1-3,.,CASSPLLSGNTIYF,TGTGCCAGCAGCCCTTTGCTCTCTGGAAACACCATATATTTT
.,TRBV18,TRBJ2-2,.,CASENTGGIGELFF,TGTGCCAGCGAGAATACCGGGGGAATCGGGGAGCTGTTTTTT
.,TRBV25-1,TRBJ1-2,.,CASSEQRTGYGYTF,TGTGCCAGCAGTGAACAAAGGACGGGATATGGCTACACCTTC
.,TRBV5-1,TRBJ1-1,.,CASSGGGMDGLSRKAFF,TGCGCCAGCAGCGGGGGAGGTATGGACGGCCTTTCTCGGAAAGCTTTCTTT
.,TRBV6-4,TRBJ1-2,once,CASSDNGRGYTF,TGTGCCAGCAGTGATAACGGTCGTGGCTACACCTTC
TRBD2,TRBV6-5,TRBJ2-7,.,CASSWTSGEQYF,TGTGCCAGCAGTTGGACTAGCGGGGAGCAGTACTTC
TRBD1,TRBV6-6,TRBJ2-7,.,CASSDRDEQYF,TGTGCCAGCAGCGACAGGGACGAGCAGTACTTC
.,TRBV28,TRBJ1-4,.,CASSSSPGPNLFSTNEKLFF,TGTGCCAGCAGCTCATCCCCGGGCCCAAACCTCTTTTCAACTAATGAAAAACTGTTTTTT
TRBD1,TRBV18,TRBJ2-2,.,CASSLTDRVATGELFF,TGTGCCAGCTCACTAACGGACAGGGTGGCCACCGGGGAGCTGTTTTTT
.,TRBV19,TRBJ2-5,.,CASSIMETQYF,TGTGCCAGTAGTATTATGGAGACCCAGTACTTC
.,TRBV6-5,TRBJ1-2,.,CASSDALSDYGYTF,TGTGCCAGCAGCGACGCTCTCTCTGACTATGGCTACACCTTC
.,TRBV28,TRBJ1-3,.,CASRSDSGTTIYF,TGTGCCAGCCGTTCGGATTCGGGGACCACCATATATTTT
.,TRBV19,TRBJ1-5,.,CASSSNGHYSNQPQHF,TGTGCCAGTAGTAGTAACGGACATTATAGCAATCAGCCCCAGCATTTT
.,TRBV6-5,TRBJ2-2,.,CASTKSRSAGELFF,TGTGCCAGCACCAAGAGTCGGTCGGCCGGGGAGCTGTTTTTT
.,TRBV7-2,TRBJ2-3,.,CASSQGPWGISDTQYF,TGTGCCAGCAGCCAAGGCCCCTGGGGGATCTCAGATACGCAGTATTTT